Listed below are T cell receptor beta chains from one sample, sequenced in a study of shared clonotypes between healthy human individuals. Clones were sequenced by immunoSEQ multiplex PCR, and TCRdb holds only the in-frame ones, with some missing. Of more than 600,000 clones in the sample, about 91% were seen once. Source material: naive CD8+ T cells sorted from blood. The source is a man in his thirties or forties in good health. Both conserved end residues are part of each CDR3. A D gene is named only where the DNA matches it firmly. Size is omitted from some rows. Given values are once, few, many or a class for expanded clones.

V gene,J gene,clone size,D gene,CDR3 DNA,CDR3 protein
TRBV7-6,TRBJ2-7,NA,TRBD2,TGTGCCAGCAGCTTAGAAGCGGGAGGGCTGAGGGAGCAGTACTTC,CASSLEAGGLREQYF
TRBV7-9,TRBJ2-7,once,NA,TGTGCCAGCAGCGCCTCGACCAGCTCCTACGAGCAGTACTTC,CASSASTSSYEQYF
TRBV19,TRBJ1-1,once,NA,TGTGCCAGTAGTATTTCCCGGAACACTGAAGCTTTCTTT,CASSISRNTEAFF
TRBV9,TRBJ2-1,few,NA,TGTGCCAGCAGCGCGGGGTACAATGAGCAGTTCTTC,CASSAGYNEQFF
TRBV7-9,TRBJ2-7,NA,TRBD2,TGTGCCAGCAGCTCAACGATCAGTAGCGGGAGATCGTACGAGCAGTACTTC,CASSSTISSGRSYEQYF
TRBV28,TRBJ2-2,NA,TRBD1,TGTGCCAGCAGTTTACCCTCCACACCGGGACAGGGTACCGGGTGGATCGCGAACACCGGGGAGCTGTTTTTT,CASSLPSTPGQGTGWIANTGELFF
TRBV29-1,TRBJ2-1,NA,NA,TGCAGCGTTTTTTCGAATGAGCAGTTCTTC,CSVFSNEQFF
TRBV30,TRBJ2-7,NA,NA,TGTGCCTGGGGGCGGGAAGCGCACGAGCAGTACTTC,CAWGREAHEQYF
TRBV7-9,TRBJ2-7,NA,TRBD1,TGTGCCAGCAGCTTAGCCCAGGGTCGACAGGGGAGCTACGAGCAGTACTTC,CASSLAQGRQGSYEQYF
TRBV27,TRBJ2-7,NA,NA,TGTGCCAGCAGTTTAAGTAGCAGGGAAAGGTACGAGCAGTACTTC,CASSLSSRERYEQYF
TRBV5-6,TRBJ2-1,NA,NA,TGTGCCAGCAGCTTGGCGGGGAATGAGCAGTTCTTC,CASSLAGNEQFF
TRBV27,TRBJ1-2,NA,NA,TGTGCCAGCAAGAAAGGAGGAGGCTACACCTTC,CASKKGGGYTF
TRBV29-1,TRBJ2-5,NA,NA,TGCAGCGTTGAGAAGGATAAAGAGACCCAGTACTTC,CSVEKDKETQYF
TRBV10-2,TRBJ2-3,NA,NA,TGCGCCGCAGCTTCTGGACCAAACACAGATACGCAGTATTTT,CAAASGPNTDTQYF
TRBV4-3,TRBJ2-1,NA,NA,TGCGCCAGCAGCCAAGGCATACGGAGAGGCCGCGCATTCAATGAGCAGTTCTTC,CASSQGIRRGRAFNEQFF
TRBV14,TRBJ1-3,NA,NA,TGTGCCAGCAGCCAACTAGGGCCCGGAAACACCATATATTTT,CASSQLGPGNTIYF
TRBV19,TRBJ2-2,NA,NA,TGTGCCAGTAACCGTTGGGCCGGGGAGCTGTTTTTT,CASNRWAGELFF
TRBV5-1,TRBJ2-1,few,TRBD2,TGCGCCAGCAGCCCGCTCCCACTAGCGGGGGCCTACAATGAGCAGTTCTTC,CASSPLPLAGAYNEQFF
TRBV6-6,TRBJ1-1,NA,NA,TGTGCCAGCAGTTACCGCCGGGGGTCGAACACTGAAGCTTTCTTT,CASSYRRGSNTEAFF
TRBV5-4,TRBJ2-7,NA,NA,TGTGCCAGCAGTCCATCCCCGGGAAGCTCCTACGAGCAGTACTTC,CASSPSPGSSYEQYF
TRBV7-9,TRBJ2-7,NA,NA,TGTGCCAGCAGTTCCCTGGGGACCAACGAGCAGTACTTC,CASSSLGTNEQYF
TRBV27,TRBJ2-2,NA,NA,TGTGCCAGCAGTTCGGAGGGCGGGCCGAACACCGGGGAGCTGTTTTTT,CASSSEGGPNTGELFF
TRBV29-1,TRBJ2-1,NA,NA,TGCAGCGTTGAAGGCGGGGACGGCAGAGACAATGAGCAGTTCTTC,CSVEGGDGRDNEQFF
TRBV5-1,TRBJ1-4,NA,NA,TGCGCCAGCAGCCGGATTGGCGGGGGCCATGAAAAACTGTTTTTT,CASSRIGGGHEKLFF
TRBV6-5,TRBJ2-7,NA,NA,TGTGCCAGCAGTTACTCGGACAGCTCCTACGAGCAGTACTTC,CASSYSDSSYEQYF
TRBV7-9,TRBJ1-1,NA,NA,TGTGCCAGCAGCTTAGCCCACGGAATTAACACTGAAGCTTTCTTT,CASSLAHGINTEAFF
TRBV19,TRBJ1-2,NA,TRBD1,TGTGCTTCGAGGGGGTTCGGGACAGGGCCTCAGTTAAACTATGGCTACACCTTC,CASRGFGTGPQLNYGYTF
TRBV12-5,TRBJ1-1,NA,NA,TGTGCTAGTGGTTTGGTATGGGAGGGAACCCTCTCGAACACTGAAGCTTTCTTT,CASGLVWEGTLSNTEAFF
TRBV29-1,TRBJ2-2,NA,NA,TGCAGCGTTAAGGAGGACACCGGGGAGCTGTTTTTT,CSVKEDTGELFF
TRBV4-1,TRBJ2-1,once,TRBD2,TGCGCCAGCAGCCAAGATCAGCAGCGGGAGGGCCCCTACAATGAGCAGTTCTTC,CASSQDQQREGPYNEQFF
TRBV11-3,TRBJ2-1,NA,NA,TGTGCCAGCAGCTTTGATGGTAACAATGAGCAGTTCTTC,CASSFDGNNEQFF
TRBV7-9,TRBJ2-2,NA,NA,TGTGCCAGCAGCTTACTTAATCTCGGCGGGGAGCTGTTTTTT,CASSLLNLGGELFF
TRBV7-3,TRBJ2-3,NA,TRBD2,TGTGCCAGCAGCCTCCTGACTAGCGGGAGTACAGATACGCAGTATTTT,CASSLLTSGSTDTQYF
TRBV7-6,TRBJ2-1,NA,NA,TGTGCCAGCAGCTTAGAAACTAGTTCCTCGGTGAATGAGCAGTTCTTC,CASSLETSSSVNEQFF
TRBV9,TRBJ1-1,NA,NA,TGTGCCAGCAGCCCCCAGGTTTACACTGAAGCTTTCTTT,CASSPQVYTEAFF
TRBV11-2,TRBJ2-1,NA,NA,TGTGCCAGCAGCTTACGTCCAGGGTTAATCGTCTTCTACAATGAGCAGTTCTTC,CASSLRPGLIVFYNEQFF
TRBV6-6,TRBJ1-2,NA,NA,TGTGCCAGCAGAAACGAGGCGGACGGTTTCTATGGCTACACCTTC,CASRNEADGFYGYTF
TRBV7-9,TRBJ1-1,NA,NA,TGTGCCAGCCGTAAAGTGGGAGAGGACACTGAAGCTTTCTTT,CASRKVGEDTEAFF
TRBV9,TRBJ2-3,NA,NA,TGTGCCAGCAGCGGAGAAAGACGGGATACGCAGTATTTT,CASSGERRDTQYF
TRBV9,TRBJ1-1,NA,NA,TGTGCCAGCAGCGGAGACGTGATTGAAGCTTTCTTT,CASSGDVIEAFF
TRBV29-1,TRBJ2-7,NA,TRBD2,TGCAGCGTTGAAGAGATGGCGGGAGGGCCGACCTACGAGCAGTACTTC,CSVEEMAGGPTYEQYF
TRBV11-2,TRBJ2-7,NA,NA,TGTGCCAGCAGCTTCAGAGGGGGTTACTACGAGCAGTACTTC,CASSFRGGYYEQYF